This T cell receptor (beta chain) was identified in a study of glioma-infiltrating T cells. This clonotype showed up just a few times. Its antigen remains unidentified. Amplification of TCR alpha and beta CDR3 regions from RNA used iRepertoire nested multiplex PCR. TCRdb processed the multiplex PCR reads anew with MiXCR; each CDR3 protein has one entry. The repertoire has about 380,000 distinct CDR3 sequences, less than 50% of them found once; the top ten carry about 12%. Overall study findings and caveats: Tissue and blood shared very few CDR3 sequences.

This TCR was recovered from a human donor with low-grade glioma or glioblastoma, undergoing nonglioma brain surgery, or in good health (not recorded which). Specimen: glioma tissue, nonneoplastic brain tissue, or PBMCs (not recorded which).

The CDR3 sequence is CASSQDKGADYGYTF. CDR3 nucleotides: TGCGCCAGCAGCCAAGATAAAGGGGCTGACTATGGCTACACCTTC. The chain joins TRBV4-1 to TRBJ1-2; a possible D gene is TRBD1 (5 bases). The ends were cut back, 0 bases at V and 3 bases at J, with 11 bases in the middle. Germline assignment: CDR1 MGHRA and CDR2 YSYEKL. The CDR3 has 15 residues.